This TCR beta chain originates from a study of T cells in Graves' hyperthyroidism and ophthalmopathy. TCR beta CDR3 sequences were amplified from RNA transcripts. The TCR CDR3 first-round RT-PCR relied on the HTBI primer set. In TCRdb, the multiplex PCR reads were re-called with MiXCR into one record per CDR3 protein. Here the sample spans about 840,000 distinct CDR3 sequences, roughly 40% being singletons. Clinical symptoms, serum thyroxine, TRAb, thyroid ultrasound and orbital computed tomography informed diagnoses. The PBMCs were sourced from fresh peripheral blood (about 9.6 ml). The CDR3 is 13 amino acids. The V gene's germline CDR1 is SGDLS and CDR2 YYNGEE. Trimming stripped 3 bases from V and 9 bases from J, with 10 bases between.

Input material: blood. This sequence originates from a man younger than 35 with Graves' hyperthyroidism. The chain joins TRBV9 to TRBJ1-6; no firm D call. CDR3 DNA sequence: TGTGCCAGCAGCGCGAATTCGGGTTCACCCCTCCACTTT. It specifies CASSANSGSPLHF.